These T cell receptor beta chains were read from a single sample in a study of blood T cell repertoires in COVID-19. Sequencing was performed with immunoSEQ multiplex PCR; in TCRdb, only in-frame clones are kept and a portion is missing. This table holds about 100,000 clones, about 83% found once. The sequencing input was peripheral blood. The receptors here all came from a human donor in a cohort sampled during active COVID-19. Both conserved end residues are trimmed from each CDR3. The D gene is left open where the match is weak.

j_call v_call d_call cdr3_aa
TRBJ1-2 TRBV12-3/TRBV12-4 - ASSLARAEGYT
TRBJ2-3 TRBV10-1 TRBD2 ASNKLRREGYTDTQY
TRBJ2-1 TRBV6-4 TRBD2 ASSDRISGSNEQF
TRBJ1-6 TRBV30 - AWNRGVNSPLH
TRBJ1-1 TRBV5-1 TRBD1 ASRHTGGTEAF
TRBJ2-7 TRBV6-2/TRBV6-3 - ASSYILANIYEQY
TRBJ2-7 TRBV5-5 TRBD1 ASSWGQAVSYEQY
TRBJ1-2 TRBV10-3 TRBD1 AISETGVNYGYT
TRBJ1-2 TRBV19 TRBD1 ASSWGQGSYSYGYT
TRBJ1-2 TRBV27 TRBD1 ASSTGVNYGYT
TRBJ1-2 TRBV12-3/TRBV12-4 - ASSPDTYGYT
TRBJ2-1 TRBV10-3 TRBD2 ATDPGGGYNEQF
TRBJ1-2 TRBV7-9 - ASSLAAEGGYGYT
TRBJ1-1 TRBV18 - ASSPGRGNTEAF
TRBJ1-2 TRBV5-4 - ASSLRRTSNYGYT
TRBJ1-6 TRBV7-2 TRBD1 ASSLIGFWTGRSPLH
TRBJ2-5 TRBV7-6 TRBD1 ASSSLTGGVETQY
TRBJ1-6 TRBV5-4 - AGEGDSPLH
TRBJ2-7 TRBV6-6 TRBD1 ASRPGTGVYEQY
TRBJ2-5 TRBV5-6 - ASSLWQARQETQY
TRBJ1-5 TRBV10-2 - AREKTGNRNQPQH
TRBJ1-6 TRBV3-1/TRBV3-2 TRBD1 ASSSMTGGNSPLH
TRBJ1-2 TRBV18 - ASSPMGRSNYGYT
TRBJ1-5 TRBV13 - ASSYRTEPQH